This passage covers 21 T cell receptor beta chains from one sample sequenced in a study of response to subunit inactivated influenza vaccine. TCRdb redid the calling of the RT-PCR reads with MiXCR, one entry per CDR3 protein. The sample consists of over 400,000 distinct CDR3 sequences, roughly 9.7% of them appearing once. Here the sequenced sample was PBMCs from blood, taken 40 to 50 days after vaccination. The receptors derive from a man aged 50-59 years who received an inactivated influenza vaccine.

This clonotype was counted between two and nine times. The V and J genes are TRBV12-3 or TRBV12-4 and TRBJ1-1; D is possibly TRBD1 (5 bases). Trimming stripped 8 bases from V and 2 bases from J, with 21 bases between. The CDR3 is 16 residues long. CDR3 coding DNA: TGTGCCAGCGGGTATACCGGGACCTGGGGTAACACTGAAGCTTTCTTT. Amino acids: CASGYTGTWGNTEAFF.

The V and J genes are TRBV10-3 and TRBJ2-5, with D hard to call. The length of the CDR3 is 12 residues. V lost 8 bases, J lost 5 bases, and 12 bases lay in between. Germline V gives CDR1 ENHRY, CDR2 SYGVKD. For the CDR3, the DNA is TGTGCCATCGGGGTGGGAATGGAGACCCAGTACTTC. Encoded protein: CAIGVGMETQYF.

In this sample, this clonotype turned up a few times. The V call is TRBV10-3, the J call TRBJ2-3; D may be TRBD1 (6 bases). The CDR3 is made up of 14 amino acids. CDR1 is ENHRY, CDR2 SYGVKD, per germline. With 7 bases removed from V and 1 base from J, the gap between germline ends came to 12 bases. The CDR3 protein is CAINRDNRTDTQYF. Here the CDR3 DNA reads TGTGCCATCAACCGGGACAACCGCACAGATACGCAGTATTTT.

This clonotype was seen a few times. J is TRBJ2-1 and V is TRBV18; TRBD1 matches 8 bases. The ends lost 3 bases at V and 1 base at J; junction bases unmatched: 11. The CDR3 extends over 18 amino acids. Germline V gene sequence: CDR1 KGHSH, CDR2 LQKENI. The CDR3 DNA follows: TGTGCCAGCTCACCTGGGGCAGGGGGCTATCGGTCCTACAATGAGCAGTTCTTC. This sequence encodes CASSPGAGGYRSYNEQFF. The variable domain in full, completed from reference TRBV18 and TRBJ2-1, reads NAGVMQNPRHLVRRRGQEARLRCSPMKGHSHVYWYRQLPEEGLKFMVYLQKENIIDESGMPKERFSAEFPKEGPSILRIQQVVRGDSAAYFCASSPGAGGYRSYNEQFFGPGTRLTVL.

This clonotype has just a few counts. The chain is built from TRBV20-1 and TRBJ2-1, with D perhaps assigned TRBD1 or TRBD2 (5 bases each). The germline V and J ends were trimmed by 3 bases and 8 bases, with 11 bases remaining between them. Germline lookup yields CDR1 DFQATT and CDR2 SNEGSKA (reference sequence). CDR3 length: 12 amino acids. The CDR3 protein is CSASLGVDEQFF. CDR3 in DNA: TGCAGTGCTAGTTTGGGGGTCGATGAGCAGTTCTTC.

This clonotype was observed a handful of times. The rearrangement joins TRBV5-1 to TRBJ2-1; unclear D gene. The CDR3 loop spans 11 amino acids. The V end lost 4 bases, the J end lost 9 bases, and 8 bases lay between the germline ends. CDR1 is SGHRS, CDR2 YFSETQ, per germline. CDR3 region: CASSPNSEQFF. In nucleotides, the CDR3 is TGCGCCAGCAGCCCGAACAGTGAGCAGTTCTTC.

The rearrangement links TRBV6-5 to TRBJ1-5; D gene uncertain. The CDR3 consists of 13 residues. Trimming stripped 4 bases from V and 6 bases from J, with 10 bases between. Germline V gene sequence: CDR1 MNHEY, CDR2 SVGAGI. The CDR3 bases are TGTGCCAGCAGTTCCGGACGGGGTCAGCCCCAGCATTTT. Translated: CASSSGRGQPQHF.

The rearrangement uses TRBV20-1 and TRBJ2-7, with a tentative D call TRBD2 (6 bases). Per the germline V gene, CDR1 is DFQATT and CDR2 is SNEGSKA (reference sequence). Trimming pared 7 bases from V and 4 bases from J, leaving 17 bases between. The CDR3 is 13 residues long. The CDR3 loop is CSVEGRAGYEQYF. The CDR3, as DNA: TGCAGTGTCGAGGGGCGGGCGGGGTACGAGCAGTACTTC.

As DNA, the CDR3 is TGTGCCAGCAGCGGGACAGATTACAATGAGCAGTTCTTC. Translated: CASSGTDYNEQFF. The chain employs TRBV5-6 and TRBJ2-1; 7 bases map to TRBD1. The CDR3 has 13 residues. V lost 4 bases to trimming and J lost 4 bases; unmatched junction nucleotides: 2. The germline CDR1 and CDR2 sequences are SGHDT and YYEEEE.

This clonotype was picked up a small number of times. The chain combines TRBV5-1 with TRBJ2-3, with 13 bases fitting TRBD2. The V gene end was trimmed by 3 bases and the J gene end by 2 bases; junction bases not matched to a gene: 3. Germline V lookup: CDR1 SGHRS, CDR2 YFSETQ. The CDR3 is made up of 16 amino acids. The CDR3 sequence: CASSSGLAGITDTQYF. The CDR3 nucleotides are TGCGCCAGCAGCTCGGGACTAGCGGGGATCACAGATACGCAGTATTTT.

This clonotype came up many times. V is TRBV6-1 and J is TRBJ1-1; weak D call: TRBD1 (6 bases). The CDR3 totals 13 residues. V shed 6 bases and J shed 9 bases, with 17 bases lying between them. Per germline, CDR1 MNHNS and CDR2 SASEGT. The CDR3 reads CASSFLGGDKAFF. In DNA, the CDR3 is TGTGCCAGCAGCTTTCTGGGAGGGGACAAAGCTTTCTTT.

This clonotype was counted at least ten times. This rearrangement joins TRBV20-1 to TRBJ1-5, with D uncertain. The CDR3 covers 12 residues. V was shortened by 0 bases and J by 9 bases, with 9 bases between the two germline ends. CDR1 DFQATT and CDR2 SNEGSKA come from the germline V gene (reference sequence). For the CDR3, the DNA is TGCAGTGCTAGAGACGGAAGTCGGCCCCAGCATTTT. Translation: CSARDGSRPQHF.

The chain links TRBV20-1 to TRBJ2-7; possible D gene TRBD2, 6 bases. Per the germline V gene, CDR1 is DFQATT and CDR2 is SNEGSKA (reference sequence). The CDR3 loop spans 14 amino acids. V lost 0 bases and J 3 bases, leaving 12 bases between the germline ends. The CDR3, as DNA: TGCAGTGCTAGAGATCGTGGAGGGATCTACGAGCAGTACTTC. This gives the protein CSARDRGGIYEQYF.

Worth noting for this clonotype: Without the conserved terminal phenylalanine or tryptophan, this CDR3 likely stems from a read error. The limits of the CDR3 on the DNA are not certain, so only TCRdb's listed CDR3 is given. The J gene is TRBJ1-1, the V gene TRBV20-1; TRBD1 reflects the table's D call only, with no check against the DNA. The germline CDR1 and CDR2 sequences are DFQATT and SNEGSKA (reference sequence). With termini counted, the CDR3 has 12 amino acids. The CDR3 reads CSAREGADLWYT.

Of note for this clonotype: Possible read error: a much larger clone is one base away. V gene TRBV6-2 or TRBV6-3 combines with J gene TRBJ1-2, with D unclear. V was clipped by 0 bases and J by 7 bases, with 12 bases between them. Germline CDR1 and CDR2: MNHEY and SVGEGT. The CDR3 totals 14 residues. CDR3 sequence reads: CASSYSGRICGYTF. In DNA, the CDR3 is TGTGCCAGCAGTTACTCCGGACGGATCTGTGGCTACACCTTC.

The chain couples TRBV5-1 to TRBJ2-1; the match to TRBD2 covers 8 bases. This CDR3 spans 17 amino acids. From germline, CDR1 is SGHRS and CDR2 YFSETQ. Trimming at V came to 0 bases and at J to 2 bases, leaving 7 bases not matched to a gene. In DNA form, the CDR3 reads TGCGCCAGCAGCTTGGCCCCTACTAGCGGTACCTACAATGAGCAGTTCTTC. It encodes CASSLAPTSGTYNEQFF.

This clonotype was picked up a small number of times. The V call is TRBV7-9, the J call TRBJ2-6; 7 nucleotides agree with TRBD2. The CDR3 contains 15 residues. V lost 11 bases and J lost 2; bases outside the gene matches: 9. The V gene's germline CDR1 is SEHNR and CDR2 FQNEAQ (reference sequence). The CDR3 here is CAGRELAPGANVLTF. The CDR3 nucleotides read TGTGCCGGGAGGGAGCTGGCCCCTGGGGCCAACGTCCTGACTTTC.

This clonotype was counted at least ten times. This rearrangement joins TRBV5-1 to TRBJ2-1; 12 nucleotides match TRBD2. V gave up 5 bases and J gave up 8 bases; unmatched junction bases: 11. This CDR3 spans 16 amino acids. CDR1 and CDR2 from the germline V gene are SGHRS and YFSETQ. CDR3 nucleotide sequence: TGCGCCAGCAGGACAACCTGGACTAGCGGGAAATATGAGCAGTTCTTC. This codes for CASRTTWTSGKYEQFF.

This clonotype has a handful of counts. The chain joins TRBV11-3 to TRBJ2-1; possibly TRBD1 or TRBD2 for D (6 bases each). Germline values: CDR1 SGHNT, CDR2 YENEEA. The CDR3 is 15 amino acids. V lost 5 bases and J 3 bases, leaving 14 bases between the germline ends. The CDR3 coding sequence is TGTGCCAGCAGCCCGACCGGGGGCCTCTACAATGAGCAGTTCTTC. Amino acids: CASSPTGGLYNEQFF.

This clonotype has a handful of counts. The chain employs TRBV7-2 and TRBJ2-7; 16 nucleotides agree with TRBD2. Germline V gives CDR1 SGHTA, CDR2 FQGNSA. CDR3 length: 17 amino acids. V lost 0 bases and J lost 2; bases outside the gene matches: 1. In DNA form, the CDR3 reads TGTGCCAGCAGCTTAGCGGGACTAGCGGGGGGGGCCTACGAGCAGTACTTC. Translation: CASSLAGLAGGAYEQYF.

This rearrangement joins TRBV29-1 to TRBJ2-5, with TRBD1 as a possible D gene (6 bases). Germline values: CDR1 SQVTM, CDR2 ANQGSEA. The CDR3 loop spans 16 amino acids. V was cut by 2 bases and J by 5 bases, with 21 bases left in between. The CDR3 loop reads CSVEHPLYRVSETQYF. CDR3 DNA: TGCAGCGTTGAACACCCCCTTTACAGGGTCTCGGAGACCCAGTACTTC. The variable domain in full, with the rest retrieved from reference TRBV29-1 and TRBJ2-5, is SAVISQKPSRDICQRGTSLTIQCQVDSQVTMMFWYRQQPGQSLTLIATANQGSEATYESGFVIDKFPISRPNLTFSTLTVSNMSPEDSSIYLCSVEHPLYRVSETQYFGPGTRLLVL.